This is a list of T cell receptor beta chains from one sample in a study of blood T cell repertoires in COVID-19. Produced via immunoSEQ multiplex PCR; TCRdb's table is partial and in-frame only. The sample carries about 210,000 clones, less than 90% recorded once. Specimen: peripheral blood. Source of these receptors: a man between 70 and 80 years old with acute or convalescent COVID-19. CDR3s include the opening cysteine and the closing phenylalanine or tryptophan. Fields, in order: D gene, clone size, V gene, J gene, CDR3 DNA, CDR3 protein. D genes are given only for firm matches. Part of the rows lack a size; the others show once, few, many or a class for expanded clones.

D: TRBD2
size: -
V: TRBV7-3
J: TRBJ2-5
DNA: TGTGCCAGCAGCGCCTACTTGACTAGCGGGACTCGAGAGACCCAGTACTTC
CDR3: CASSAYLTSGTRETQYF

D: TRBD1
size: few
V: TRBV7-9
J: TRBJ1-5
DNA: TGTGCCAGCAGCTCCGACAGGGGCAATCAGCCCCAGCATTTT
CDR3: CASSSDRGNQPQHF

D: TRBD2
size: once
V: TRBV27
J: TRBJ2-7
DNA: TGTGCCAGCAGTTTTAACGGGAGGGCCTACGAGCAGTACTTC
CDR3: CASSFNGRAYEQYF

D: TRBD2
size: -
V: TRBV13
J: TRBJ2-3
DNA: TGTGCCAGCAGCGCCGGGAGGGCTCCAGATACGCAGTATTTT
CDR3: CASSAGRAPDTQYF

D: TRBD2
size: -
V: TRBV4-3
J: TRBJ2-2
DNA: TGCGCCAGCAGCACCGGGACTAGCGGGAATACCGGGGAGCTGTTTTTT
CDR3: CASSTGTSGNTGELFF

D: -
size: few
V: TRBV10-3
J: TRBJ1-1
DNA: TGTGCCATCAGTGGACAAGAGACAAATTTAGGCACTGAAGCTTTCTTT
CDR3: CAISGQETNLGTEAFF

D: -
size: -
V: TRBV4-2
J: TRBJ1-2
DNA: TGTGCCAGCAGCCGCTTACTGAGCGGGGCTTTGGGTAGCTATGGCTACACCTTC
CDR3: CASSRLLSGALGSYGYTF

D: TRBD1
size: -
V: TRBV27
J: TRBJ1-6
DNA: TGTGCCAGCCGACAGGGAGACCTAATGTATAATTCACCCCTCCACTTT
CDR3: CASRQGDLMYNSPLHF

D: TRBD2
size: -
V: TRBV5-1
J: TRBJ2-5
DNA: TGCGCCAGCAGCTCCGGCGCTCAAGCGGGAGAGGGGGAGACCCAGTACTTC
CDR3: CASSSGAQAGEGETQYF

D: TRBD1
size: -
V: TRBV6-5
J: TRBJ2-7
DNA: TGTGCCACCGCCTTAGGGACAGGGATCTACGAGCAGTACTTC
CDR3: CATALGTGIYEQYF

D: -
size: once
V: TRBV7-9
J: TRBJ2-1
DNA: TGTGCCAGCAGCTTAACAGGGGCGGGGAATGAGCAGTTCTTC
CDR3: CASSLTGAGNEQFF

D: -
size: -
V: TRBV4-2
J: TRBJ1-4
DNA: TGTGCCAGCAGCCAAGATATCACTAATGAAAAACTGTTTTTT
CDR3: CASSQDITNEKLFF

D: -
size: -
V: TRBV6-6
J: TRBJ1-3
DNA: TGTGCCAGCAGTGCGGACACTGGAAGAAACACCATATATTTT
CDR3: CASSADTGRNTIYF

D: -
size: few
V: TRBV18
J: TRBJ2-2
DNA: TGTGCCAGCTCACCAGGAGGCGGGGAGCTGTTTTTT
CDR3: CASSPGGGELFF

D: TRBD1
size: few
V: TRBV19
J: TRBJ2-1
DNA: TGTGCCAGTAACCCCAGACAGGGGACCTACAATGAGCAGTTCTTC
CDR3: CASNPRQGTYNEQFF

D: -
size: -
V: TRBV4-1
J: TRBJ1-2
DNA: TGCGCCAGCAGCCTTACCGACAGTTATGGCTACACCTTC
CDR3: CASSLTDSYGYTF

D: -
size: -
V: TRBV19
J: TRBJ2-5
DNA: TGTGCCAGTAGTATGCGGGGACAGACGATCCAAGAGACCCAGTACTTC
CDR3: CASSMRGQTIQETQYF

D: TRBD2
size: -
V: TRBV19
J: TRBJ2-7
DNA: TGTGCCAGTAGTGAGACTAGCGGGATGGGAGAGCAGTACTTC
CDR3: CASSETSGMGEQYF

D: -
size: -
V: TRBV19
J: TRBJ2-7
DNA: TGTGCCAGTAGTACACAGGGTCCCTCCTACGAGCAGTACTTC
CDR3: CASSTQGPSYEQYF

D: -
size: -
V: TRBV10-2
J: TRBJ1-5
DNA: TGCGCCAGCAACGACGCGACTCATCAGCCCCAGCATTTT
CDR3: CASNDATHQPQHF

D: -
size: -
V: TRBV28
J: TRBJ1-1
DNA: TGTGCCAGCATAGAGACGGGTGAAGCTTTCTTT
CDR3: CASIETGEAFF

D: -
size: -
V: TRBV21-1
J: TRBJ1-2
DNA: TGTGCCAGCAGCAAAGCCGCGCCCCGGGTCGGCTATGGCTACACCTTC
CDR3: CASSKAAPRVGYGYTF

D: TRBD1
size: -
V: TRBV18
J: TRBJ1-2
DNA: TGTGCCAGCTCACCCGGGACAGGGGCTCTCTATGGCTACACCTTC
CDR3: CASSPGTGALYGYTF

D: TRBD1
size: once
V: TRBV7-2
J: TRBJ2-7
DNA: TGTGCCAGCAGCTTAAGGGGACAGTGGGAGCAGTACTTC
CDR3: CASSLRGQWEQYF

D: -
size: -
V: TRBV3-1/TRBV3-2
J: TRBJ1-1
DNA: TGTGCCAGCAGCCCGATGGCAGGGGTAGACACTGAAGCTTTCTTT
CDR3: CASSPMAGVDTEAFF

D: TRBD1
size: -
V: TRBV4-1
J: TRBJ2-7
DNA: TGCGCCAGCAGCCCCCCTGGGACAGGGAACTACGAGCAGTACTTC
CDR3: CASSPPGTGNYEQYF

D: -
size: -
V: TRBV4-1
J: TRBJ2-7
DNA: TGCGCCAGCAGCCAACTACCCAGGGGAACCTACGAGCAGTACTTC
CDR3: CASSQLPRGTYEQYF

D: -
size: -
V: TRBV7-3
J: TRBJ1-1
DNA: TGTGCCAGCAGCTCCCAGGTGAACACTGAAGCTTTCTTT
CDR3: CASSSQVNTEAFF

D: TRBD1
size: -
V: TRBV4-1
J: TRBJ1-1
DNA: TGCGCCAGCAGCCTGTCCGGGACAGTGAACACTGAAGCTTTCTTT
CDR3: CASSLSGTVNTEAFF

D: -
size: -
V: TRBV29-1
J: TRBJ2-2
DNA: TGCAGCGTACTCCTAGTAGTCGGGGAGCTGTTTTTT
CDR3: CSVLLVVGELFF

D: -
size: -
V: TRBV5-6
J: TRBJ1-5
DNA: TGTGCCAGCAGCTTGAAGAGCCTGATAAATCAGCCCCAGCATTTT
CDR3: CASSLKSLINQPQHF

D: -
size: -
V: TRBV2
J: TRBJ1-5
DNA: TGTGCCAGCAGTGCTGACCAGTCCCGAGGGCAGCCCCAGCATTTT
CDR3: CASSADQSRGQPQHF

D: -
size: few
V: TRBV25-1
J: TRBJ2-7
DNA: TGTGCCAGCACGTCAGGCCCGTTAGGCGCCTACGAGCAGTACTTC
CDR3: CASTSGPLGAYEQYF

D: -
size: -
V: TRBV5-1
J: TRBJ2-6
DNA: TGCGCCAGCAGCTGGGAGGGCCCGACAGGGGTCGGGGCCAACGTCCTGACTTTC
CDR3: CASSWEGPTGVGANVLTF

D: TRBD2
size: -
V: TRBV3-1/TRBV3-2
J: TRBJ2-3
DNA: TGTGCCAGCAGCCCGACTAGCGGGATAGCAGATACGCAGTATTTT
CDR3: CASSPTSGIADTQYF

D: TRBD2
size: -
V: TRBV7-3
J: TRBJ2-1
DNA: TGTGCCAGCAGCCCCTTTGCGGGAGGGCCGTACAATGAGCAGTTCTTC
CDR3: CASSPFAGGPYNEQFF

D: -
size: -
V: TRBV6-2/TRBV6-3
J: TRBJ1-1
DNA: TGTGCCAGCAGTTACGAGTGGAACACTGAAGCTTTCTTT
CDR3: CASSYEWNTEAFF

D: TRBD1
size: -
V: TRBV19
J: TRBJ1-2
DNA: TGTGCCAGTAGTTCCGCCGGGACAGCCCTCATCTATGGCTACACCTTC
CDR3: CASSSAGTALIYGYTF

D: TRBD2
size: -
V: TRBV6-5
J: TRBJ2-1
DNA: TGTGCCAGCATTTCTAGCGGGAATGAGCAGTTCTTC
CDR3: CASISSGNEQFF

D: TRBD2
size: -
V: TRBV7-2
J: TRBJ2-3
DNA: TGTGCCAGCACCCCTCCGGGAGGCAGCACAGATACGCAGTATTTT
CDR3: CASTPPGGSTDTQYF

D: -
size: -
V: TRBV7-9
J: TRBJ1-2
DNA: TGTGCCAGCAGCTTAGACAGGATCTACTATGGCTACACCTTC
CDR3: CASSLDRIYYGYTF

D: -
size: once
V: TRBV7-9
J: TRBJ1-3
DNA: TGTGCCAGCAGCCTAAGCGTCTCTGGAAACACCATATATTTT
CDR3: CASSLSVSGNTIYF

D: -
size: -
V: TRBV5-4
J: TRBJ1-5
DNA: TGTGCCAGCGGGTCGTCGGGGGGCCGAGGCAATCAGCCCCAGCATTTT
CDR3: CASGSSGGRGNQPQHF

D: -
size: few
V: TRBV5-4
J: TRBJ2-6
DNA: TGTGCCAGCAGTCATCCGCAGGGGAACGTTAACTCTGGGGCCAACGTCCTGACTTTC
CDR3: CASSHPQGNVNSGANVLTF

D: TRBD1
size: -
V: TRBV11-2
J: TRBJ2-2
DNA: TGTGCCAGCAGCTTACAGGGACAGGCCGGGGAGCTGTTTTTT
CDR3: CASSLQGQAGELFF

D: TRBD1
size: -
V: TRBV6-5
J: TRBJ2-3
DNA: TGTGCCAGCAGTTACTCGGACAGGGTGGAGGTGCATACGCAGTATTTT
CDR3: CASSYSDRVEVHTQYF

D: -
size: few
V: TRBV7-9
J: TRBJ1-2
DNA: TGTGCCAGCACCATGTCGGGGGGCGCGGACTATGGCTACACCTTC
CDR3: CASTMSGGADYGYTF

D: -
size: once
V: TRBV19
J: TRBJ1-1
DNA: TGTGCCAGTAGCACCATGCGAACAGGGTCATCTAACACTGAAGCTTTCTTT
CDR3: CASSTMRTGSSNTEAFF

D: -
size: -
V: TRBV6-5
J: TRBJ2-7
DNA: TGTGCCAGCAGGGCCCAAAGCCTTTCAGGCGAGCAGTACTTC
CDR3: CASRAQSLSGEQYF

D: -
size: -
V: TRBV27
J: TRBJ2-1
DNA: TGTGCCAGCAGTTTACGGGAGAGGAATGAGCAGTTCTTC
CDR3: CASSLRERNEQFF

D: -
size: -
V: TRBV2
J: TRBJ2-2
DNA: TGTGCCAGCAGCCGTGTTCCCAACACCGGGGAGCTGTTTTTT
CDR3: CASSRVPNTGELFF

D: -
size: -
V: TRBV28
J: TRBJ2-7
DNA: TGTGCCAGCAGTTTAATCGGCGAGCAGTACTTC
CDR3: CASSLIGEQYF

D: TRBD2
size: -
V: TRBV9
J: TRBJ2-5
DNA: TGTGCCAGCAGCCCTGGGACTAGCGGACAAGAGACCCAGTACTTC
CDR3: CASSPGTSGQETQYF

D: TRBD1
size: few
V: TRBV13
J: TRBJ1-1
DNA: TGTGCCAGCGCCGCCGGGTGGGAAAAAGGGTCCGCAGGGGGCTACACTGAAGCTTTCTTT
CDR3: CASAAGWEKGSAGGYTEAFF

D: TRBD2
size: -
V: TRBV28
J: TRBJ2-2
DNA: TGTGCCAGCAGTTTACGGACTAGCGGGAGGGCCAGCACCGGGGAGCTGTTTTTT
CDR3: CASSLRTSGRASTGELFF